The 32 T cell receptor beta chains presented below share a single source sample, sequenced in a study of T cells after yellow fever vaccination. In TCRdb, the 5' RACE reads were re-called with MiXCR into one record per CDR3 protein. The sample lists 30,000 or so distinct CDR3 sequences, 5% to 8.5% occurring once. The sequences come from PBMCs, either bulk or a sorted T-cell subset (CD4+, CD8+, memory, or dextramer-sorted; not recorded which), collected on the day of the first yellow fever vaccination. The receptors shown here come from a man between 18 and 29 years old who received the YFV17D yellow fever vaccine.

In the case of this clonotype: Since a much larger clone is just one base distant, this may be a read error. The genes are TRBV15 and TRBJ2-1; TRBD1 aligns across 10 bases. The CDR3 contains 14 residues. Germline CDR1 and CDR2: LNHNV and YYDKDF (reference sequence). For the CDR3, the DNA is TGTGCCGCCAGCAGAGGGGGACAGGGGAGTGAGCAGTTCTTC. Protein sequence: CAASRGGQGSEQFF.

This clonotype showed up many times. V and J are TRBV6-2 or TRBV6-3 and TRBJ1-1, with D possibly TRBD1 on 6 matching bases. Germline values: CDR1 MNHEY, CDR2 SVGEGT. Trimming stripped 4 bases from V and 1 base from J, with 13 bases between. The CDR3 runs to 15 residues. CDR3 region: CASSSYTGKNTEAFF. As DNA, the CDR3 is TGTGCCAGCAGTTCCTATACAGGGAAGAACACTGAAGCTTTCTTT.

This clonotype has at least ten counts. The chain has TRBV9 and TRBJ1-2; D gene uncertain. The CDR3 runs 15 residues. The V gene's germline CDR1 is SGDLS and CDR2 YYNGEE. The ends were cut back, 0 bases at V and 0 bases at J, with 9 bases in the middle. Here the CDR3 DNA reads TGTGCCAGCAGCGTAGCTGAGAGCGCTAACTATGGCTACACCTTC. It yields the protein CASSVAESANYGYTF.

This clonotype came up many times. J is TRBJ2-3 and V is TRBV24-1, with 8 positions matching TRBD2. Germline loops: CDR1 KGHDR, CDR2 SFDVKD. After removal of 10 bases from V and 4 bases from J, the junction contained 12 bases not matched to a gene. This CDR3 region has 15 residues. This CDR3 reads CATSPRAGAADTQYF. CDR3 bases: TGTGCCACTTCACCGAGAGCGGGGGCTGCAGATACGCAGTATTTT.

This clonotype appeared a few times. The CDR3 nucleotides are TGTGCCAGCAGTTACCCCGGTGGGCCCTACAATGAGCAGTTCTTC. Protein sequence: CASSYPGGPYNEQFF. V and J are TRBV6-2 or TRBV6-3 and TRBJ2-1; no clear D gene. Trimming removed 2 bases at V and 2 bases at J, with 10 bases between. The germline gives CDR1 MNHEY, CDR2 SVGEGT. The CDR3 consists of 15 residues.

This clonotype showed up just a few times. One end of the junction does not line up with germline, which may come from a read error. The CDR3 reads CASSIFWGNAGELFF. Written as DNA, the CDR3 is TGTGCCAGTAGTATCTTTTGGGGGAACGCCGGGGAGCTGTTTTTT. V and J are TRBV19 and TRBJ2-2; either TRBD1 or TRBD2 may supply D (5 bases each). The CDR3 contains 15 residues. Germline V gene data show CDR1 as LNHDA and CDR2 as SQIVND (reference sequence).

This clonotype was detected ten times or more. The CDR3 is CASSLAFSGYGDTQYF. As DNA, the CDR3 is TGCGCCAGCAGCTTGGCCTTCTCGGGGTATGGAGATACGCAGTATTTT. This chain joins TRBV5-1 and TRBJ2-3; D is possibly TRBD2 (5 bases). CDR1 and CDR2 (germline): SGHRS, YFSETQ. V shed 0 bases and J shed 5 bases, with 16 bases lying between them. The CDR3 loop spans 16 amino acids.

The rearrangement uses TRBV30 and TRBJ2-7, with TRBD1 matching 7 bases. This CDR3 has 14 residues. Germline assignment: CDR1 GTSNPN and CDR2 SVGIG (reference sequence). The J segment lost 0 bases and the V segment lost 3 bases, leaving 5 bases of the junction unmatched. The CDR3 reads CAWSTGARSYEQYF. The CDR3 region has the DNA TGTGCCTGGAGCACAGGGGCCCGCTCCTACGAGCAGTACTTC.

At least ten counts were recorded for this clonotype. The chain links TRBV19 to TRBJ1-1, with D maybe TRBD1 (5 bases). Germline CDR1 is LNHDA and CDR2 is SQIVND (reference sequence). Trimming left V 5 bases short and J 4 bases short, with 11 bases between. The CDR3 loop spans 13 amino acids. As DNA, the CDR3 is TGTGCCAGTAGTGCTCAGGGCAGCACTGAAGCTTTCTTT. Its translation is CASSAQGSTEAFF.

This clonotype has at least ten counts. J is TRBJ2-3 and V is TRBV7-2; 9 bases are shared with TRBD1. Germline loops: CDR1 SGHTA, CDR2 FQGNSA. CDR3 length equals 17 residues. V lost 4 bases, J lost 3 bases, and 11 bases stayed unmatched. Here the CDR3 reads CASSSRTGEMVTDTQYF. The CDR3 region has the DNA TGTGCCAGCAGCTCTAGGACAGGGGAGATGGTGACAGATACGCAGTATTTT.

The sample holds many counts of this clonotype. The CDR3 DNA reads TGTGCCAGCAGCCAAAACTTGGGGGACCGTTGGTTCTTC. It encodes CASSQNLGDRWFF. This chain connects TRBV3-1 to TRBJ2-1, with D perhaps given as TRBD1 or TRBD2 (5 bases each). V dropped 2 bases and J dropped 15 bases, with 17 bases sitting between them. Germline lookup yields CDR1 LGHDT and CDR2 YNNKEL (reference sequence). This CDR3 has 13 residues.

In its sample, this clonotype is medium-sized. The V call is TRBV5-1, the J call TRBJ2-4; D unclear. Trimming stripped 0 bases from V and 0 bases from J, with 13 bases between. The CDR3 is 17 residues long. Germline-derived CDR1 and CDR2 are SGHRS and YFSETQ. Here the CDR3 DNA reads TGCGCCAGCAGCTTGGCTTTTGAGAAGGCAGCCAAAAACATTCAGTACTTC. This codes for CASSLAFEKAAKNIQYF. Variable domain in full (rest from reference TRBV5-1 and TRBJ2-4): KAGVTQTPRYLIKTRGQQVTLSCSPISGHRSVSWYQQTPGQGLQFLFEYFSETQRNKGNFPGRFSGRQFSNSRSEMNVSTLELGDSALYLCASSLAFEKAAKNIQYFGAGTRLSVL.

This clonotype was found many times. This sequence joins TRBV4-2 and TRBJ2-1; tentative D call: TRBD2 (7 bases). CDR1 and CDR2 from the germline V gene are LGHNA and YNFKEQ. Between the trimmed V and J ends, which lost 4 bases and 4 bases, there was a span of 17 bases. This CDR3 contains 16 residues. The CDR3 DNA reads as TGTGCCAGCAGCCTCCGGGGGGCGGGGGTATACAATGAGCAGTTCTTC. It specifies CASSLRGAGVYNEQFF.

This clonotype was seen at least ten times. V and J are TRBV28 and TRBJ2-7; the D gene is possibly TRBD1 (5 bases). There are 15 residues in the CDR3. Per the germline V gene, CDR1 is MDHEN and CDR2 is SYDVKM. V was clipped by 5 bases and J by 0 bases, with 14 bases between them. This CDR3 is CASSTADSSSYEQYV. For the CDR3, the DNA is TGTGCCAGCAGTACCGCCGACAGTAGCTCCTACGAGCAGTACGTC.

This clonotype appeared many times. The chain is built from TRBV5-1 and TRBJ1-1; D remains ambiguous. Trimming shortened V by 5 bases and J by 1 base, and 9 bases separated the two germline ends. Germline V gives CDR1 SGHRS, CDR2 YFSETQ. The CDR3 consists of 13 residues. The CDR3: CASRPTANTEAFF. In DNA, the CDR3 is TGCGCCAGCAGACCTACAGCGAACACTGAAGCTTTCTTT. The entire variable domain, with the rest obtained from reference TRBV5-1 and TRBJ1-1, is as follows: KAGVTQTPRYLIKTRGQQVTLSCSPISGHRSVSWYQQTPGQGLQFLFEYFSETQRNKGNFPGRFSGRQFSNSRSEMNVSTLELGDSALYLCASRPTANTEAFFGQGTRLTVV.

There are many counts of this clonotype. The chain recombines TRBV12-3 or TRBV12-4 with TRBJ2-3; 15 positions agree with TRBD2. CDR3 length equals 17 residues. The ends lost 5 bases at V and 5 bases at J; junction bases unmatched: 8. CDR3 in amino acids: CASSRGLAGGGRDTQYF. The CDR3 coding sequence is TGTGCCAGCAGTCGGGGACTAGCGGGGGGTGGGAGAGATACGCAGTATTTT.

This clonotype came up a few times. This sequence joins TRBV5-4 and TRBJ1-1; D is unclear. The CDR3 length is 14 residues. Germline values: CDR1 SGHNT, CDR2 YYREEE (reference sequence). Trimming removed 0 bases at V and 4 bases at J, with 10 bases between. CDR3 DNA sequence: TGTGCCAGCAGCTTGGCCGAGGACCTCACTGAAGCTTTCTTT. Translation gives CASSLAEDLTEAFF.

This clonotype was detected ten times or more. This chain uses TRBV5-5 with TRBJ1-5; D gene ambiguous. V was cut by 4 bases and J by 7 bases, with 18 bases left in between. Per germline, CDR1 SGHKS and CDR2 YYEKEE (reference sequence). This CDR3 region has 15 residues. CDR3 loop: CASSRELALGQPQHF. The CDR3, as DNA: TGTGCCAGCAGCCGCGAATTGGCTCTAGGGCAGCCCCAGCATTTT.

This clonotype was observed at least ten times. The rearrangement uses TRBV20-1 and TRBJ2-2, with 9 positions matching TRBD2. There are 17 residues in the CDR3. Unmatched junction bases numbered 16, after V lost 4 bases and J lost 7 bases. The germline gives CDR1 DFQATT, CDR2 SNEGSKA (reference sequence). The DNA for the CDR3 is TGCAGTGCTACGAGTTCCCTAGCGGGGAAGCTAAGCGGGGAGCTGTTTTTT. This codes for CSATSSLAGKLSGELFF.

The sample holds a few counts of this clonotype. V is TRBV11-1 and J is TRBJ2-1; D remains unclear. The V end was cut by 1 base, the J end by 9 bases, with 25 bases between. CDR3 size: 18 residues. Germline V gene lookup returns CDR1 SGHAT and CDR2 FQDESV (reference sequence). The CDR3 region is CASSLEKRWAEAGAEQFF. As DNA, the CDR3 is TGTGCCAGCAGCTTAGAAAAACGGTGGGCGGAAGCAGGCGCTGAGCAGTTCTTC.

This clonotype was counted at least ten times. The chain uses TRBV7-2 and TRBJ2-1, with 9 bases aligning to TRBD1. This CDR3 spans 15 amino acids. In germline, CDR1 is SGHTA, CDR2 FQGNSA. Trimming took 5 bases from V and 3 from J; bases not matched to a gene: 5. In DNA form, the CDR3 reads TGTGCCAGCAGCACGGGACAGGGTAACTACAATGAGCAGTTCTTC. Protein sequence: CASSTGQGNYNEQFF.

This clonotype was detected many times. V and J are TRBV7-8 and TRBJ2-3; TRBD2 aligns across 15 bases. This CDR3 has 17 amino acids. V shed 5 bases and J 3 bases; nucleotides not matched to a gene: 6. Germline CDR1 is SGHVS and CDR2 is FQNEAQ. CDR3 in amino acids: CASSPGTSGGLTDTQYF. The CDR3 DNA reads as TGTGCCAGCAGCCCCGGGACTAGCGGGGGGCTGACAGATACGCAGTATTTT.

A remark on this clonotype: A much larger clone differs by one base, so this may be a read error. CDR3 in DNA: TGTGCCAGCAGTTACTCGACTAGTACTGGGGCCAACCTCCTGACTTTC. Encoded protein: CASSYSTSTGANLLTF. The genes are TRBV6-5 and TRBJ2-6; a possible D gene is TRBD2 (6 bases). The CDR3 has 16 amino acids. CDR1 and CDR2 from the germline V gene are MNHEY and SVGAGI.

The sample holds many counts of this clonotype. The chain uses TRBV7-2 and TRBJ2-3; D is undetermined. The CDR3 runs to 14 residues. V lost 5 bases, J lost 4 bases, and 13 bases lay in between. The germline CDR1 and CDR2 sequences are SGHTA and FQGNSA. The DNA of the CDR3 is TGTGCCAGCAGCGCCCGGACCATTCCAGATACGCAGTATTTT. Its translation: CASSARTIPDTQYF.

This chain uses TRBV11-2 with TRBJ2-3; 13 bases are shared with TRBD2. Germline loops: CDR1 SGHAT, CDR2 FQNNGV. Losses at the gene ends were 2 bases for V and 2 bases for J; bases not matched to a gene: 7. The CDR3 has 18 residues. CDR3 amino acids: CASSLKSTSGGATDTQYF. For the CDR3, the DNA is TGTGCCAGCAGCTTAAAGTCTACTAGCGGGGGGGCCACAGATACGCAGTATTTT.

The table lists this clonotype with many counts. The genes are TRBV20-1 and TRBJ2-3; D may be TRBD2 (7 bases). The CDR3 loop spans 15 amino acids. Germline CDR1 DFQATT, CDR2 SNEGSKA (reference sequence). V shed 3 bases and J shed 0 bases, with 13 bases lying between them. The CDR3 nucleotides are TGCAGTGCTAGTGTGGGGGGGCGCAGCACAGATACGCAGTATTTT. Translation gives CSASVGGRSTDTQYF.

This clonotype has a count of ten or more. The chain couples TRBV30 to TRBJ2-2, with TRBD2 identical over 13 bases. Germline CDR1 GTSNPN, CDR2 SVGIG (reference sequence). This CDR3 region has 14 residues. After removal of 8 bases from V and 7 bases from J, the junction contained 7 bases not matched to a gene. The CDR3 sequence: CARGLAGPGGELFF. In nucleotides, the CDR3 is TGTGCCCGGGGACTAGCGGGGCCGGGCGGGGAGCTGTTTTTT.

This clonotype was picked up many times. The chain is built from TRBV21-1 and TRBJ2-2; the D call in the table, TRBD1, was not verified against the DNA. TRBV21-1 represents a pseudogene. The CDR3 is made up of 15 amino acids. As DNA, the CDR3 is TGTGCCAGCAGCAAAGAACAGGGAAACACCGGGGAGCTGTTTTTT. This translates into CASSKEQGNTGELFF.

This clonotype was recorded many times. The genes are TRBV5-4 and TRBJ1-3, with D perhaps matching TRBD1 (5 bases). V was clipped by 0 bases and J by 7 bases, with 8 bases between them. The CDR3 extends over 13 amino acids. Germline V gene lookup returns CDR1 SGHNT and CDR2 YYREEE (reference sequence). This chain's CDR3 is CASSLAQGNTIYF. The CDR3 DNA is TGTGCCAGCAGCTTGGCCCAGGGCAACACCATATATTTT.

This clonotype was recorded many times. The V and J genes are TRBV10-3 and TRBJ1-1; D remains ambiguous. V was shortened by 4 bases and J by 5 bases, with 8 bases between the two germline ends. Germline lookup yields CDR1 ENHRY and CDR2 SYGVKD. The CDR3 covers 12 residues. This CDR3 reads CAISAVATEAFF. The DNA of the CDR3 is TGTGCCATCAGTGCCGTGGCGACTGAAGCTTTCTTT.

This clonotype was found many times. J is TRBJ2-3 and V is TRBV6-1, with D possibly matching TRBD1 (6 bases). The CDR3 spans 13 residues. Germline lookup yields CDR1 MNHNS and CDR2 SASEGT. The V end was cut by 5 bases, the J end by 6 bases, with 12 bases between. The CDR3 region has the DNA TGTGCCAGCAGTATGGGGGCGAAGGATACGCAGTATTTT. Its translation: CASSMGAKDTQYF.

Ten or more counts support this clonotype. This chain links TRBV20-1 with TRBJ2-7, with a weak D call TRBD1 (6 bases). Trimming stripped 1 base from V and 3 bases from J, with 13 bases between. The CDR3 contains 14 residues. Germline V lookup: CDR1 DFQATT, CDR2 SNEGSKA (reference sequence). The CDR3 is CSARGQAGVYEQYF. For the CDR3, the DNA is TGCAGTGCTAGAGGACAGGCCGGGGTCTACGAGCAGTACTTC.